Below, 19 T cell receptor beta chains from the same sample are listed, as sequenced in a study of early T cells in non-severe SARS-CoV-2 infection. TCRdb passed the 5' RACE reads through MiXCR, listing each CDR3 protein once. The sample records roughly 42,000 distinct CDR3 sequences, 10% to 15% being singletons. Sequencing was done on a sample of whole blood. Receptor source: an adult who was a healthcare worker with PCR-confirmed SARS-CoV-2 infection or an uninfected control (not recorded which).

This chain uses TRBV5-1 with TRBJ2-1; D is undetermined. The CDR3 sequence is 12 residues long. Germline CDR1 SGHRS, CDR2 YFSETQ. V lost 4 bases, J lost 7 bases, and 9 bases lay in between. CDR3 loop: CASSPSRNEQFF. The CDR3 nucleotides read TGCGCCAGCAGCCCCTCTAGAAATGAGCAGTTCTTC.

In this sample, this clonotype turned up many times. The V call is TRBV18, the J call TRBJ2-1; 9 bases line up with TRBD2. CDR1 is KGHSH, CDR2 LQKENI, per germline. V shed 1 base, J shed 7 bases, and the junction held 8 bases outside the gene matches. The CDR3 extends over 16 amino acids. The DNA for the CDR3 is TGTGCCAGCTCACCACTGGCGGGAGGGAGTAGGAATGAGCAGTTCTTC. This codes for CASSPLAGGSRNEQFF.

This chain joins TRBV20-1 and TRBJ2-7; 7 nucleotides match TRBD2. V gave up 1 base and J gave up 6 bases; unmatched junction bases: 15. The germline V gene encodes CDR1 DFQATT and CDR2 SNEGSKA (reference sequence). The length of the CDR3 is 16 residues. CDR3 sequence (DNA): TGCAGTGCTAGAGGAGGTCGTCTGGGCGGGAGCTCCGAGCAGTACTTC. Residues: CSARGGRLGGSSEQYF.

This clonotype was seen a few times. V usage is TRBV29-1 and J usage is TRBJ2-3; D is unclear. The CDR3 has 11 residues. The germline gives CDR1 SQVTM, CDR2 ANQGSEA. CDR3 sequence reads: CSFIGLDTQYF. The CDR3 DNA follows: TGCAGTTTTATAGGTCTGGATACGCAGTATTTT.

This clonotype has just a few counts. CDR3 coding DNA: TGCGCCAGCAGTGAGGGGTTCGAGGGAGCGAGCCAGTACTTC. Amino acids: CASSEGFEGASQYF. The J gene is TRBJ2-7, the V gene TRBV10-1; possible D gene TRBD2, 5 bases. Germline V lookup: CDR1 WNHNN, CDR2 SYGVQD (reference sequence). V was trimmed by 2 bases and J by 10 bases, leaving 18 bases between them. CDR3 length: 14 amino acids.

The rearrangement uses TRBV29-1 and TRBJ2-1, with D possibly TRBD2 on 6 matching bases. The CDR3 has 16 residues. V gave up 1 base and J gave up 6 bases, with 19 bases separating them. Germline V gives CDR1 SQVTM, CDR2 ANQGSEA. The CDR3 protein is CSVEGGVYCKPNEQFF. The CDR3, as DNA: TGCAGCGTTGAAGGCGGGGTTTACTGCAAGCCCAATGAGCAGTTCTTC.

The sample holds a few counts of this clonotype. The rearrangement joins TRBV2 to TRBJ2-5, with 9 positions matching TRBD1. Germline assignment: CDR1 SNHLY and CDR2 FYNNEI. The CDR3 has 13 amino acids. With V trimmed by 8 bases and J by 5 bases, 6 bases remained unmatched. The chain's CDR3 is CASSTGGRETQYF. The CDR3 DNA is TGTGCCAGCTCGACAGGGGGAAGGGAGACCCAGTACTTC.

V usage is TRBV2 and J usage is TRBJ1-2; no firm D call. The CDR3 contains 12 residues. Germline CDR1 SNHLY, CDR2 FYNNEI. V dropped 1 base and J dropped 10 bases, with 10 bases sitting between them. The CDR3 nucleotides read TGTGCCAGCAGTGAAGGCAGGTTGGACTACACCTTC. Its protein product is CASSEGRLDYTF.

This clonotype was seen many times. V and J are TRBV4-1 and TRBJ2-3, with 8 bases identical to TRBD2. Germline V gene sequence: CDR1 MGHRA, CDR2 YSYEKL. Trimming removed 1 base from V and 3 bases from J; junction bases left unmatched: 0. The CDR3 runs 14 residues. The CDR3: CASSQGLATDTQYF. The CDR3 bases are TGCGCCAGCAGCCAAGGACTAGCGACAGATACGCAGTATTTT.

This clonotype turned up a few times. In nucleotides, the CDR3 is TGTGCCAGTAGTATTATAGGGACAGCTAACACCGGGGAGCTGTTTTTT. This gives the protein CASSIIGTANTGELFF. The chain carries TRBV19 and TRBJ2-2, with 7 positions matching TRBD1. The CDR3 is 16 amino acids. Trimming cost V 3 bases and J 2 bases; bases outside gene matches: 6. Germline CDR1 and CDR2: LNHDA and SQIVND (reference sequence).

This clonotype was seen ten or more times. The V gene is TRBV7-2, the J gene TRBJ2-7; no firm D call. The CDR3 has 12 amino acids. Trimming removed 1 base at V and 5 bases at J, with 6 bases between. Germline V lookup: CDR1 SGHTA, CDR2 FQGNSA. The CDR3 nucleotides are TGTGCCAGCAGCTTAGGCGGACACGAGCAGTACTTC. Protein sequence: CASSLGGHEQYF. Combining the CDR3 with reference TRBV7-2 and TRBJ2-7 gives the whole variable domain GAGVSQSPSNKVTEKGKDVELRCDPISGHTALYWYRQSLGQGLEFLIYFQGNSAPDKSGLPSDRFSAERTGGSVSTLTIQRTQQEDSAVYLCASSLGGHEQYFGPGTRLTVT.

This clonotype has just a few counts. The CDR3 sequence: CASSLRGGDEQFF. The CDR3 DNA sequence: TGTGCCAGCAGCCTGAGAGGGGGGGATGAGCAGTTCTTC. The V and J genes are TRBV4-2 and TRBJ2-1, with a weak D call TRBD2 (7 bases). CDR1 LGHNA and CDR2 YNFKEQ come from the germline V gene. CDR3 length: 13 amino acids. V dropped 4 bases and J dropped 8 bases, with 12 bases sitting between them.

This clonotype was recorded once. The junction shows a germline mismatch at one end, possibly a read error. The chain is built from TRBV29-1 and TRBJ2-7; TRBD1 or TRBD2 may be the D gene (6 bases each). The CDR3 totals 13 residues. Germline V gene lookup returns CDR1 SQVTM and CDR2 ANQGSEA. Here the CDR3 reads CGVVGGRAYEQYF. CDR3 sequence (DNA): TGCGGCGTTGTTGGGGGGCGAGCCTACGAGCAGTACTTC.

This clonotype was seen many times. This rearrangement joins TRBV3-1 to TRBJ2-1, with a tentative D call TRBD2 (6 bases). This CDR3 has 14 residues. Trimming removed 1 base from V and 6 bases from J, with 10 bases in between. The germline gives CDR1 LGHDT, CDR2 YNNKEL (reference sequence). In nucleotides, the CDR3 is TGTGCCAGCAGCCAAGTGGCTAGCGCCAATGAGCAGTTCTTC. Residues: CASSQVASANEQFF.

This clonotype was recorded many times. The rearrangement joins TRBV20-1 to TRBJ1-2; a weak D match, TRBD1 (5 bases). This CDR3 is built from 12 residues. Germline CDR1 and CDR2: DFQATT and SNEGSKA (reference sequence). Trimming took off 5 bases at V and 4 bases at J, with 11 bases between the two ends. CDR3 DNA sequence: TGCAGTGCTTCGGACACGGTCTATGGCTACACCTTC. It encodes CSASDTVYGYTF.

This clonotype has only a few counts. V is TRBV10-3 and J is TRBJ1-1; 7 nucleotides align to TRBD1. With 4 bases clipped from V and 3 bases from J, the junction kept 8 bases outside the gene matches. Germline loops: CDR1 ENHRY, CDR2 SYGVKD. There are 15 residues in the CDR3. CDR3 nucleotides: TGTGCCATCAGTGCGGAAGGGGGCAGGTACACTGAAGCTTTCTTT. The encoded protein is CAISAEGGRYTEAFF.

This clonotype turned up a few times. The V gene is TRBV7-3, the J gene TRBJ2-1; tentative D call: TRBD2 (5 bases). The CDR3 covers 13 residues. V lost 7 bases to trimming and J lost 6 bases, with 13 bases between them. The germline V gene encodes CDR1 SGHTA and CDR2 FQGTGA. CDR3 in DNA: TGTGCCAGCACCTCCGGGGAATCCAATGAGCAGTTCTTC. Translating it yields CASTSGESNEQFF. Drawing the rest from reference TRBV7-3 and TRBJ2-1, the complete variable domain is GAGVSQTPSNKVTEKGKYVELRCDPISGHTALYWYRQSLGQGPEFLIYFQGTGAADDSGLPNDRFFAVRPEGSVSTLKIQRTERGDSAVYLCASTSGESNEQFFGPGTRLTVL.

This clonotype was seen repeatedly, ten times or more. The rearrangement joins TRBV18 to TRBJ2-7, with D hard to call. V gave up 2 bases and J gave up 0 bases, with 5 bases separating them. CDR1 and CDR2 from the germline V gene are KGHSH and LQKENI. This CDR3 has 13 residues. This chain's CDR3 is CASSPSPSYEQYF. CDR3 DNA sequence: TGTGCCAGCTCACCAAGCCCCTCCTACGAGCAGTACTTC.

The table lists this clonotype with many counts. The chain combines TRBV12-3 or TRBV12-4 with TRBJ2-6, with D tentatively TRBD1 or TRBD2 (6 bases each). Trimming cost V 6 bases and J 2 bases, with 17 bases left between them. This CDR3 spans 17 amino acids. The CDR3 protein is CASRPPTGGPGANVLTF. CDR3 DNA: TGTGCCAGCAGGCCACCAACCGGGGGCCCTGGGGCCAACGTCCTGACTTTC.